This T cell receptor (beta chain) is drawn from a study of blood T cell repertoires in COVID-19. Study-wide background: Samples taken during acute and convalescent COVID-19 were collected in the United States, Italy and Spain. T cells, B-cell-depleted T cells, or PBMCs supplied cDNA or gDNA.

Patients from Seattle were sampled longitudinally, starting during active infection. Original methodology: Cell counts per sample came from amplifying reference gene primers. The repertoire was sequenced with immunoSEQ multiplex PCR; TCRdb's copy has only in-frame clones and lacks some. The D gene and trimming were derived from the DNA, and the V and J assignments and clone size from that table. Of around 92,000 clones in the sample, around 67% were seen once. V lost 6 bases and J 6 bases, leaving 12 bases between the germline ends. The CDR3 runs 12 residues. The germline V gene has CDR1 MGHDK and CDR2 SYGVNS.

The chain combines TRBV25-1 with TRBJ2-7; D is perhaps TRBD2 (5 bases). Specimen: peripheral blood. The origin of this receptor is a man aged 65 to 79 with COVID-19, enrolled during active disease. CDR3 amino acids: CASRLRATEQYF. The CDR3 DNA is TGTGCCAGCAGACTGCGGGCCACCGAGCAGTACTTC.